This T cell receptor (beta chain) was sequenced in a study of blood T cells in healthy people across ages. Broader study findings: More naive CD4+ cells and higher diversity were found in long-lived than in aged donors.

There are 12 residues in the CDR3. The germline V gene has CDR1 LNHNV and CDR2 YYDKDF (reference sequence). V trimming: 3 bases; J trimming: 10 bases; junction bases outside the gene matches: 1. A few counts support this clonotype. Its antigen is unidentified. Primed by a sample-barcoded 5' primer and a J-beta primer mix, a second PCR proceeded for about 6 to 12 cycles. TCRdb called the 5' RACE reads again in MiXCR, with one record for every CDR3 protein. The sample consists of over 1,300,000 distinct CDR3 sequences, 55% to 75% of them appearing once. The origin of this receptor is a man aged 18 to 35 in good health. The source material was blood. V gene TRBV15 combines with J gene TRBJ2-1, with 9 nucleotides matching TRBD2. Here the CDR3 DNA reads TGTGCCACCAGCAGGCGGGAGGGGGAGCAGTTCTTC. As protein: CATSRREGEQFF.